This T cell receptor beta chain was identified in a study of cytomegalovirus exposure and HLA in healthy donors (dated by TCRdb to the late 2010s). For context, the study as a whole: According to an earlier analysis of around 600 of the donors, 150 million to 200 million T cells yielded approximately 120 million unique TCR beta sequences and roughly 280 Gb of sequence data. An early release that covered several hundred HLA-typed donors contained approximately 300 gigabases of sequencing data and 80 million or so unique TCR sequences. To decide whether each TCR beta V gene segment behaved as functional or pseudogenic, an earlier analysis of some 600 of the donors relied on high-throughput TCR beta sequencing. To study patterns of TCR occurrence, a later analysis re-analyzed previously published TCR beta repertoires from 666 donors and added high-resolution HLA genotyping. A later genetic analysis took genome-wide SNP genotypes for about 55% of the 666 donors and used that subset as a discovery cohort. A handful of DR-DQ haplotypes were handled as single units for association and clustering because linkage in the cohort was strong. Class I and class II HLA loci were covered by the typing at four-digit resolution. Along with the roughly 700-subject first cohort, a separate validation cohort of over 90 different subjects was used. The T cell repertoires of around 670 subjects were profiled by immunosequencing and related to cytomegalovirus serostatus. Alongside the repertoire data, information on donor age, sex, ethnicity and CMV serostatus was compiled. The genetic ancestry cluster associated with self-reported Caucasian donors included around four fifths of the 300 to 450 genotyped donors. The later analysis used no new phenotypic data to find candidate immune exposures, relying instead on TCR beta sequences and their occurrence across donors. Typing coverage varied by locus: roughly 629-630 donors for A, B, C, DRB1 and DQB1; approximately 520 for DQA1; more than 600 for DPA1; some 470 for DPB1. The aim of the study was to test whether cataloging public T cell receptors could identify signatures of past pathogen exposure. Every discovery cohort repertoire had been produced on one sequencing platform. Among under 450 genotyped donors of the cohort, an average of approximately 240,000 unique TCR beta nucleotide sequences were sequenced per donor, roughly a sixth of them non-productive. High-throughput TCR immunosequencing, statistical association of individual TCRs with disease status, and machine learning were combined to predict cytomegalovirus infection status.

In total, 600 or so healthy bone marrow donors made up the cohort. All cohort members were sampled while nominally healthy, although unrecorded immune exposures were likely present. The donor tested CMV seropositive, placing the donor among the roughly 300 seropositive members of the cohort. A peripheral blood sample was collected from each donor, and TCR beta sequencing was performed on peripheral blood mononuclear cells. The Qiagen DNeasy Blood Extraction Kit was used to extract genomic DNA from the blood cell samples. From a lookup of the germline V gene, CDR1 and CDR2 are SGHAT and FQNNGV. V lost 1 base and J lost 4 bases, and the count of bases not matched to a germline gene is 9. The CDR3 sequence holds 18 residues, the cysteine and phenylalanine included. This entry keeps only the CDR3 DNA: 54 bases, framed from base 1. The method was the immunoSEQ multiplex PCR assay. The multiplex PCR relied on a mix of 60 forward primers for TCR Vbeta segments and 13 reverse primers for TCR Jbeta segments. Amplification of the CDR3 region of rearranged TCR beta genes was performed with a multiplex PCR assay on genomic DNA. Amplified TCR beta libraries were sequenced as 87-base-pair reads on the Illumina HiSeq System. On the study's bioinformatics: In a later analysis, 70 million to 95 million unique TCR beta chains were counted across the 650 to 750 repertoires, and around 10 million of these chains were shared by at least two donors. A nearest-neighbor algorithm error-corrected the raw reads and collapsed the reads into unique sequences, merging closely related sequences to remove PCR and sequencing errors. Alignment of CDR3 sequences to IMGT reference sequences was used to assign V, D and J gene segments. Each retained sequence needed at least a six-nucleotide match to both a V gene segment and a J gene segment. A rearrangement counted as productive if the CDR3 had no stop codons and remained in frame with V and J, and every other rearrangement counted as non-productive. Following IMGT convention, CDR3 was defined as the stretch from the second conserved V-encoded cysteine to the conserved J-encoded phenylalanine. The earlier analysis of approximately 500 of the donors excluded sequences that lacked an unambiguous match to a single V gene segment. In an earlier analysis of 587 of the donors, V segments were called functional above 56.7% productive rearrangements and were called segregating when the between-donor standard deviation exceeded 5%. A statistical classification framework was built for diagnosing cytomegalovirus status from the catalog of TCR beta chain sequences. In a later analysis, TCR nucleotide sequences were compared against IMGT/GENE-DB human TR gene sequences so that V and J genes could be assigned. A later analysis assigned CDR3 sequences and most-parsimonious VDJ recombination scenarios with the TCRdist pipeline. In a later analysis, each TCR beta chain was defined by its CDR3 amino acid sequence together with its V-gene family, and reads lacking a unique V-gene family were excluded. In a later analysis, some 600 highly shared, low-generation-probability nucleotide sequences were removed to address suspected cross-contamination and a sequencing artifact. For each public chain, a later analysis derived a clonal expansion index from normalized ranks of inferred template counts within each repertoire. Generation probabilities in a later analysis came from a VDJ recombination model fitted to out-of-frame rearrangements, and those results were checked against IGoR. In a later analysis, TCR-TCR, TCR-HLA and TCR-CMV co-occurrence was scored with hypergeometric tests, and a repertoire-size bias correction was applied to TCR pairs. To estimate false discovery rates, a later analysis permuted the HLA or CMV assignments 20 times. In a later analysis, co-occurring TCRs were grouped with DBSCAN, and TCRdist sequence similarity was added when clustering was performed within HLA-allele-positive subsets. For co-occurrence clustering, repertoires with fewer than 30,000 or more than 120,000 public chains were excluded, along with roughly 5 repertoires with anomalous nucleotide sharing. What TCRdb holds here is the immuneACCESS table cut down to in-frame rearrangements. Part of the clones is not present; checked against another copy, under half of the missing clones reflect an unresolved V gene, and the others are unexplained. V and J calls and clone size are given by that table; D and trimming were obtained from the DNA. Present in this sample are about 110,000 clones, under 85% of which were seen just once. Roughly 8.2% of the sample rests with the top ten.

Points the paper makes about the study in general: The classifier was reported to diagnose cytomegalovirus status with high specificity and sensitivity in both the original and validation cohorts. Compared with the roughly 720-donor mean, donors in an Asian-associated ancestry cluster had fewer N-insertions in productive TCRs, according to a later genetic analysis. Roughly uniform sequencing depth across donors was assumed in presence/absence analyses, although this assumption may not hold. Several of the top co-occurrence clusters appeared to be linked to parvovirus B19, influenza, CMV and Epstein-Barr virus, according to a later analysis. For the cohort, immune exposure information was limited to CMV serostatus. A further reported finding was that TCR beta sequences accurately predicted the HLA-A and HLA-B alleles for most subjects in the first cohort. Specific HLA alleles were associated with over 15,000 TCR beta sequences at a false discovery rate of 0.05 in a later analysis. Three of the identified cytomegalovirus-associated TCR beta chains were confirmed in vitro to be specific for cytomegalovirus antigens. In the study, about 150 TCR beta chains were listed as associated with cytomegalovirus. A later analysis found that TCR association rates varied across HLA loci, with DRB1 alleles showing the most associated TCRs and HLA-C alleles the fewest. Because HLA typing was missing for some donors at each locus, association tests included only the typed subset. Most TCR sequences were observed very rarely across donors, whereas some public TCRs were present in many individuals. The authors suggested that the approach could potentially be extended to other disease states and immunological phenotypes. When HLA alleles, especially DR and DQ, strongly co-occurred, attributing TCR associations to individual alleles was difficult. Most CMV-associated TCR beta chains appeared to be HLA-restricted in a later analysis, and the HLA associations seemed to be driven largely by CMV exposure. Linkage disequilibrium might explain the correlated functional status among segregating V segments, but an unknown experimental factor could not be ruled out. Only TCR beta chains were sequenced in this cohort, and the absence of alpha or paired-chain data limited detectable features. In a later analysis, HLA-associated TCR beta chains showed more clonal expansion and lower generation probabilities than non-associated chains that were equally common. A cluster of highly shared sequence variants was judged likely to be a technical artifact of the sequencing pipeline. In an earlier analysis of 450 to 750 of the donors, most TCR beta V segments appeared in productive rearrangements about 87% or about 30% of the time, broadly matching IMGT annotations. Because counts were too low, about 15 rarely observed V segments, including chromosome 9 orphons, were left out of the earlier analysis of approximately 580 of the donors. A later genetic analysis associated a missense DCLRE1C variant with V-gene and J-gene trimming of TCR beta chains, and an independent cohort replicated the association. Some IMGT-functional V segments, including TRBV6-2 and TRBV6-3, could not be told apart with the 87-base-pair reads, so those segments were excluded.

This clone was seen just once. Which antigen it targets is not known. Base quality data are lacking; no much larger clone is found one base away. The sequencing input was PBMCs. The receptor chain draws on TRBV11-2 and TRBJ2-1; 11 central bases correspond to TRBD2. This receptor was obtained from a woman aged 45-65 years in good health and CMV-seropositive. CDR3 loop: CASSLGVASGGLYNEQFF. Read as DNA, the sequence is TGTGCCAGCAGCTTAGGGGTGGCTAGCGGGGGGCTATACAATGAGCAGTTCTTC.